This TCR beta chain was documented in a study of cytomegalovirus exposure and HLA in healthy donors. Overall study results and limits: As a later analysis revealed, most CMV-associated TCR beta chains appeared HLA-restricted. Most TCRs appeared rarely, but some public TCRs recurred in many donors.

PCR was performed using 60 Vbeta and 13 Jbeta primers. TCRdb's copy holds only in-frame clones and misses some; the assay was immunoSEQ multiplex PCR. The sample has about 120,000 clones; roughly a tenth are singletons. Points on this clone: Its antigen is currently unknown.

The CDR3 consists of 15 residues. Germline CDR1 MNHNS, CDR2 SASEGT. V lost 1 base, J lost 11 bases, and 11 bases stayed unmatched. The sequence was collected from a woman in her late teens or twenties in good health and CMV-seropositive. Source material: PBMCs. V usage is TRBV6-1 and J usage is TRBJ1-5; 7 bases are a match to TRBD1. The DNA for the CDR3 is TGTGCCAGCAGTGAAGGGACAGGACCGCAGGGGACCCAGCATTTT. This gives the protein CASSEGTGPQGTQHF.